Listed here is a single T cell receptor (beta chain). Its antigen is as yet unknown. This specimen belongs to a study of vaccination and CD4 T cells after COVID-19. In the study overall: It was a median roughly 100 days after diagnosis, with a range of 35 to 161, that post-COVID samples were drawn. Researchers treated cells with overlapping spike peptides taken from SARS-CoV-2, HCoV-NL63, HCoV-OC43 and HCoV-229E.

Germline V gives CDR1 MNHNS, CDR2 SASEGT. The CDR3 runs to 15 residues. Deletions cut 6 bases from V and 1 base from J, with 13 bases between. Indicated treatment: roughly nine-day PBMC culture with coronavirus spike peptide pools or control peptides (ViraFEST assay). Oncomine TCR Beta short-read sequencing was applied to DNA from cultured CD4+ T cells. TCRdb re-derived calls from the PCR reads in MiXCR, one entry per CDR3 protein. The sample shows more than 6,500 distinct CDR3 sequences, about 74% of them seen only once. The sample comprised CD4+ T cells from blood, cultured in vitro. The sequence was obtained from a human donor who had recovered from COVID-19. V and J are TRBV6-1 and TRBJ1-5, with D maybe TRBD1 (6 bases). The CDR3 reads CASSPGTRSNQPQHF. In DNA form, the CDR3 reads TGTGCCAGCAGCCCCGGGACAAGAAGCAATCAGCCCCAGCATTTT.